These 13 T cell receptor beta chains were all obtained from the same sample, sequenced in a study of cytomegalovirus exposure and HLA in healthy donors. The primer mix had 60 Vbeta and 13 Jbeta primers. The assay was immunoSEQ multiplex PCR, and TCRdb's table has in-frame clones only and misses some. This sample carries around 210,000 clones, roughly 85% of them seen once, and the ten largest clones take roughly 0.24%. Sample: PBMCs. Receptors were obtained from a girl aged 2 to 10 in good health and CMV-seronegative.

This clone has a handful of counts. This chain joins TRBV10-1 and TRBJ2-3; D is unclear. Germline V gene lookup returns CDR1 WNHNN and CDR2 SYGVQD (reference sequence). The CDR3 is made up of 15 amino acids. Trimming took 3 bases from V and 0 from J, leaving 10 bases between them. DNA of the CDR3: TGCGCCAGCAGTGAAGAACGGGTCAGCACAGATACGCAGTATTTT. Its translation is CASSEERVSTDTQYF.

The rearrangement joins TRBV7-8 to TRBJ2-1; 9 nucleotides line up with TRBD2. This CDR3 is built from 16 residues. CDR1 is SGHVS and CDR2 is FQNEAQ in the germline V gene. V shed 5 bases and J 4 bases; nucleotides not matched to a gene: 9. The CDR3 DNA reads TGTGCCAGCAGCCAAACGGGGCTAGCGGGGTACAATGAGCAGTTCTTC. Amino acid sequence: CASSQTGLAGYNEQFF.

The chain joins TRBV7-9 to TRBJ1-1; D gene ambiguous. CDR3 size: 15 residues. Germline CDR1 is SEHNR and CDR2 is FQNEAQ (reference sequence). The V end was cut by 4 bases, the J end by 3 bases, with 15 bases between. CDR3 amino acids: CASSSDGVPDTEAFF. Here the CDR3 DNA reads TGTGCCAGCAGCTCAGACGGGGTCCCCGACACTGAAGCTTTCTTT.

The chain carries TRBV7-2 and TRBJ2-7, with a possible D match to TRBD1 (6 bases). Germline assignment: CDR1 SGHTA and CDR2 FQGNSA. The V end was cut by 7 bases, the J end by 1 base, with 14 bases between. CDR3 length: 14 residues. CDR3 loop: CASNRDGLSYEQYF. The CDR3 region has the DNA TGTGCCAGCAACAGGGACGGCCTATCCTACGAGCAGTACTTC.

In DNA, the CDR3 is TGCGCCAGCAGCTTAGGGGGTGGGACAGCAAATGAGCAGTTCTTC. This codes for CASSLGGGTANEQFF. The chain recombines TRBV5-1 with TRBJ2-1; the match to TRBD1 covers 7 bases. Germline V gene data show CDR1 as SGHRS and CDR2 as YFSETQ. J was trimmed by 7 bases and V by 2 bases; bases with no gene match: 9. CDR3 length: 15 residues. The whole variable domain, remainder taken from reference TRBV5-1 and TRBJ2-1, is KAGVTQTPRYLIKTRGQQVTLSCSPISGHRSVSWYQQTPGQGLQFLFEYFSETQRNKGNFPGRFSGRQFSNSRSEMNVSTLELGDSALYLCASSLGGGTANEQFFGPGTRLTVL.

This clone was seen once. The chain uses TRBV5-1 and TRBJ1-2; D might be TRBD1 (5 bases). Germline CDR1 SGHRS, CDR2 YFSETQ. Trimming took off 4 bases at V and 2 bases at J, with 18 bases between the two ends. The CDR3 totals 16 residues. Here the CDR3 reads CASSSLQGSLNYGYTF. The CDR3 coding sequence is TGCGCCAGCAGCAGCCTCCAGGGTTCGCTAAACTATGGCTACACCTTC.

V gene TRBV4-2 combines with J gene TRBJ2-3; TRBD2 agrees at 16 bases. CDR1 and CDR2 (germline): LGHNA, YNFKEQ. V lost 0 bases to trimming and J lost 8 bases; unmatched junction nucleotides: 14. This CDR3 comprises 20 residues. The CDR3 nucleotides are TGTGCCAGCAGCCAAGAAGGGACTAGCGGGGGGGCCAGTAATCCCGGTACGCAGTATTTT. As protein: CASSQEGTSGGASNPGTQYF.

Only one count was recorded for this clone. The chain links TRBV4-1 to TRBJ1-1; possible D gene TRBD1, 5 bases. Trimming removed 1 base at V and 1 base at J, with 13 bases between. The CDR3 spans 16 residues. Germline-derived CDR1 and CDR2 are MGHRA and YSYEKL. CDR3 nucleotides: TGCGCCAGCAGCCAAGGACTTCCGGGGGGGAACACTGAAGCTTTCTTT. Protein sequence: CASSQGLPGGNTEAFF.

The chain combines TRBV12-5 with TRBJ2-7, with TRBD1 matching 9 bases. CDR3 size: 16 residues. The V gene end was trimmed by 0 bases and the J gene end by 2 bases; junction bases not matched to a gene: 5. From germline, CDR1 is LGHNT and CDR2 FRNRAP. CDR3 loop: CASGLVRQGGPYEQYF. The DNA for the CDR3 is TGTGCTAGTGGTTTGGTACGACAGGGGGGTCCCTACGAGCAGTACTTC.

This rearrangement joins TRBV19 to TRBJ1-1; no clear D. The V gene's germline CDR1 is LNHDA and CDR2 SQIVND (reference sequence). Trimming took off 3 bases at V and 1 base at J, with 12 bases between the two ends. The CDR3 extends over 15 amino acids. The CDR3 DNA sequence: TGTGCCAGTAGTATTATACTGTCTGCGAACACTGAAGCTTTCTTT. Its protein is CASSIILSANTEAFF.

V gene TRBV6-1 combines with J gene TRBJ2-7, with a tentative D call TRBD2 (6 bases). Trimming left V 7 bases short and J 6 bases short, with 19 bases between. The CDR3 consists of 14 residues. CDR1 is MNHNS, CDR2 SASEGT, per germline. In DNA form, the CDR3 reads TGTGCCAGCACTATAAGGGACTTCTCGTCCGAGCAGTACTTC. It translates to CASTIRDFSSEQYF.

This CDR3 reads CASSQDGGLAKNIQYF. CDR3 bases: TGCGCCAGCAGCCAAGACGGCGGTCTAGCCAAAAACATTCAGTACTTC. The gene calls are TRBV4-1 and TRBJ2-4; D is ambiguous. This CDR3 spans 16 amino acids. V was shortened by 0 bases and J by 0 bases, with 9 bases between the two germline ends. Per the germline V gene, CDR1 is MGHRA and CDR2 is YSYEKL.

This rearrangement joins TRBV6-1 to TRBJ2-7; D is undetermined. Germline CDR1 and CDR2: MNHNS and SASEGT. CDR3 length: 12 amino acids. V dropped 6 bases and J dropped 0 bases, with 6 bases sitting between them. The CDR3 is CASRGGSYEQYF. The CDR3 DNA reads TGTGCCAGCAGAGGCGGCTCCTACGAGCAGTACTTC.